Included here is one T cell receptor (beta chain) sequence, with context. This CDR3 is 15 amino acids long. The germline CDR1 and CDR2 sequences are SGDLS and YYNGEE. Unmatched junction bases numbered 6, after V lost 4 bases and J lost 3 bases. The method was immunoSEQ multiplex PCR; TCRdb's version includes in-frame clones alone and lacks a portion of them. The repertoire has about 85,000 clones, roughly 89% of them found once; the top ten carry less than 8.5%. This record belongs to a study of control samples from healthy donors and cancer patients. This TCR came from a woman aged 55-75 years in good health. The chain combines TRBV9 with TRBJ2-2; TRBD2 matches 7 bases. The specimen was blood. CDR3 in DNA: TGTGCCAGCAGCTCCAGCGGGACTTACACCGGGGAGCTGTTTTTT. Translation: CASSSSGTYTGELFF. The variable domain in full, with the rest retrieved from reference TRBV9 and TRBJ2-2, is DSGVTQTPKHLITATGQRVTLRCSPRSGDLSVYWYQQSLDQGLQFLIQYYNGEERAKGNILERFSAQQFPDLHSELNLSSLELGDSALYFCASSSSGTYTGELFFGEGSRLTVL.